This entry lists 27 T cell receptor beta chains sequenced from one sample in a study of blood T cells in healthy people across ages. A second PCR of 7 to 11 cycles used a sample-barcoded 5' primer and a J-beta primer mix. Via MiXCR, TCRdb re-called the 5' RACE reads, giving one row per CDR3 protein. Here the sample spans approximately 830,000 distinct CDR3 sequences, approximately 59% being singletons. Sequenced: blood. The receptor set was obtained from a young man in good health.

The rearrangement joins TRBV24-1 to TRBJ2-1, with TRBD1 identical over 9 bases. Germline V lookup: CDR1 KGHDR, CDR2 SFDVKD. Trimming took 4 bases from V and 8 from J; bases not matched to a gene: 8. The CDR3 contains 15 residues. The CDR3 protein is CATSDNTGGRDEQFF. The CDR3 DNA reads as TGTGCCACCAGTGACAATACAGGGGGCCGAGATGAGCAGTTCTTC.

This chain joins TRBV5-1 and TRBJ2-1; no reliable D call. CDR1 and CDR2 (germline): SGHRS, YFSETQ. The CDR3 is 11 residues long. V lost 5 bases and J 6 bases, leaving 6 bases between the germline ends. The CDR3, as DNA: TGCGCCAGCAGTGACTTCAATGAGCAGTTCTTC. Its translation is CASSDFNEQFF.

This chain joins TRBV19 and TRBJ2-7, with a weak D call TRBD1 (6 bases). V was cut by 6 bases and J by 0 bases, with 15 bases left in between. Germline V gene lookup returns CDR1 LNHDA and CDR2 SQIVND (reference sequence). The CDR3 contains 15 residues. The CDR3 region has the DNA TGTGCCAGTAGAGCAGGGGAGAAACCCTCCTACGAGCAGTACTTC. Its translation: CASRAGEKPSYEQYF.

V and J are TRBV5-1 and TRBJ2-1; no reliable D call. This CDR3 is 15 amino acids long. Germline CDR1 reads SGHRS; CDR2 reads YFSETQ. The ends were cut back, 1 base at V and 2 bases at J, with 10 bases in the middle. The CDR3 bases are TGCGCCAGCAGCTTGCCGACATCGCCCTACAATGAGCAGTTCTTC. Its translation: CASSLPTSPYNEQFF. The complete variable domain, with remaining parts taken from reference TRBV5-1 and TRBJ2-1, reads KAGVTQTPRYLIKTRGQQVTLSCSPISGHRSVSWYQQTPGQGLQFLFEYFSETQRNKGNFPGRFSGRQFSNSRSEMNVSTLELGDSALYLCASSLPTSPYNEQFFGPGTRLTVL.

The chain carries TRBV5-1 and TRBJ2-7; 7 nucleotides line up with TRBD2. This CDR3 is 16 amino acids long. Per germline, CDR1 SGHRS and CDR2 YFSETQ. V was clipped by 1 base and J by 0 bases; unmatched bases: 7. The CDR3 DNA reads as TGCGCCAGCAGCTTGACCGGTCGGGACTACTCCTACGAGCAGTACTTC. Its protein is CASSLTGRDYSYEQYF.

This chain connects TRBV6-2 or TRBV6-3 to TRBJ2-1, with no clear D. Trimming left V 6 bases short and J 0 bases short, with 12 bases between. The CDR3 runs 15 residues. The germline gives CDR1 MNHEY, CDR2 SVGEGT. The chain's CDR3 is CASSDIGSSYNEQFF. In DNA form, the CDR3 reads TGTGCCAGCAGCGACATCGGCAGCTCCTACAATGAGCAGTTCTTC.

This clonotype was found a few times. The chain links TRBV14 to TRBJ2-7; TRBD1 is a possible D gene (5 bases). The closer fit of TRBJ2-5 to the DNA end suggests the J call may be wrong. Germline V gene data show CDR1 as SGHDN and CDR2 as FVKESK. This CDR3 has 15 amino acids. CDR3: CASSQDYGAQETQYF. In DNA form, the CDR3 reads TGTGCCAGCAGCCAAGATTATGGGGCACAAGAGACCCAGTACTTC.

V and J are TRBV6-6 and TRBJ2-7; D is unresolved. The V end lost 6 bases, the J end lost 0 bases, and 15 bases lay between the germline ends. Germline CDR1 is MNHNY and CDR2 is SVGAGI (reference sequence). The CDR3 consists of 15 residues. CDR3 loop: CASSYTTESSYEQYF. CDR3 bases: TGTGCCAGCAGCTATACGACCGAAAGCTCCTACGAGCAGTACTTC.

The chain carries TRBV20-1 and TRBJ2-7, with D hard to call. The CDR3 has 12 amino acids. Germline lookup yields CDR1 DFQATT and CDR2 SNEGSKA (reference sequence). Deletions cut 1 base from V and 3 bases from J, with 7 bases between. For the CDR3, the DNA is TGCAGTGCTAGAGGGGTGGACTACGAGCAGTACTTC. It specifies CSARGVDYEQYF.

J is TRBJ2-3 and V is TRBV5-1, with 8 bases that match TRBD1. Looked up from germline, CDR1 is SGHRS and CDR2 is YFSETQ. The J segment lost 5 bases and the V segment lost 0 bases, leaving 8 bases of the junction unmatched. CDR3 length: 16 residues. CDR3 coding DNA: TGCGCCAGCAGCTTGGCCAGTCCAGGGGGCATAGATACGCAGTATTTT. This codes for CASSLASPGGIDTQYF.

The chain has TRBV9 and TRBJ1-3, with D tentatively TRBD1 (6 bases). Germline loops: CDR1 SGDLS, CDR2 YYNGEE. V lost 0 bases, J lost 1 base, and 14 bases lay in between. The CDR3 runs to 17 residues. CDR3 sequence: CASSVEPTGRSGNTIYF. The CDR3 DNA reads TGTGCCAGCAGCGTAGAGCCGACAGGTCGGTCTGGAAACACCATATATTTT.

CDR3 nucleotide sequence: TGTGCCAGCACCTCTACCCGGGGGGCCTTCACAGATACGCAGTATTTT. Translated, it gives CASTSTRGAFTDTQYF. This rearrangement joins TRBV6-1 to TRBJ2-3; the D gene is possibly TRBD2 (7 bases). The germline V and J ends were trimmed by 7 bases and 2 bases, with 19 bases remaining between them. The CDR3 contains 16 residues. Germline-derived CDR1 and CDR2 are MNHNS and SASEGT.

This clonotype has a handful of counts. The chain uses TRBV2 and TRBJ2-1; 10 positions match TRBD2. The V and J ends lost 7 bases and 10 bases, in that order; junction bases with no gene match: 10. CDR3 length: 14 amino acids. CDR1 is SNHLY and CDR2 is FYNNEI in the germline V gene. The CDR3 here is CASKVQRGGEEQFF. The CDR3 bases are TGTGCCAGCAAGGTGCAGCGGGGGGGCGAAGAGCAGTTCTTC.

The sample holds a few counts of this clonotype. The chain recombines TRBV6-2 or TRBV6-3 with TRBJ2-7, with D possibly TRBD1 on 6 matching bases. Trimming took off 2 bases at V and 5 bases at J, with 16 bases between the two ends. In germline, CDR1 is MNHEY, CDR2 SVGEGT. CDR3 length equals 15 residues. Written as DNA, the CDR3 is TGTGCCAGCAGTTACCCGGGTCAGGGGCGTCACGAGCAGTACTTC. The encoded protein is CASSYPGQGRHEQYF.

The chain uses TRBV5-6 and TRBJ1-5; a weak D match, TRBD1 (6 bases). Germline V CDR1 and CDR2: SGHDT, YYEEEE. The CDR3 totals 14 residues. Trimming took 6 bases from V and 3 from J, leaving 13 bases between them. The CDR3 spells CASIFGQPNQPQHF. CDR3 sequence (DNA): TGTGCCAGCATCTTTGGACAGCCCAATCAGCCCCAGCATTTT.

This sequence joins TRBV4-3 and TRBJ2-1; 8 positions match TRBD1. Per the germline V gene, CDR1 is LGHNA and CDR2 is YSLEER. V lost 0 bases, J lost 8 bases, and 6 bases stayed unmatched. There are 15 residues in the CDR3. CDR3 region: CASSQERTGFHEQFF. The CDR3 DNA reads as TGCGCCAGCAGCCAAGAGCGGACAGGGTTCCATGAGCAGTTCTTC.

V is TRBV27 and J is TRBJ2-5; TRBD1 aligns across 7 bases. The J call could be wrong; TRBJ2-7 is a better fit for the DNA end. CDR3 length equals 14 residues. CDR1 is MNHEY and CDR2 is SMNVEV in the germline V gene (reference sequence). Here the CDR3 DNA reads TGTGCCAGCAGTTTGAAGGGGACAGTATACGAGCAGTACTTC. It yields the protein CASSLKGTVYEQYF.

This sequence joins TRBV20-1 and TRBJ2-1; D is uncertain. Germline loops: CDR1 DFQATT, CDR2 SNEGSKA (reference sequence). V lost 1 base to trimming and J lost 6 bases, with 10 bases between them. The CDR3 runs 13 residues. CDR3 sequence: CSARGTPLNEQFF. The CDR3 DNA follows: TGCAGTGCTAGAGGGACCCCCCTCAATGAGCAGTTCTTC.

The chain uses TRBV27 and TRBJ2-3, with a tentative D call TRBD2 (6 bases). The CDR3 has 15 residues. V lost 6 bases and J lost 5, with 18 bases in between. Germline values: CDR1 MNHEY, CDR2 SMNVEV (reference sequence). CDR3 DNA sequence: TGTGCCAGCAGCGAGGGCCGGGTCGGGGGAGATACGCAGTATTTT. Translated: CASSEGRVGGDTQYF.

V gene TRBV12-3 or TRBV12-4 combines with J gene TRBJ1-1, with D perhaps TRBD1 (5 bases). Deletions cut 5 bases from V and 5 bases from J, with 15 bases between. CDR3 length: 14 residues. The CDR3, as DNA: TGTGCCAGCAGTCCCCATGGGGCGCGGACTGAAGCTTTCTTT. Translation: CASSPHGARTEAFF.

The rearrangement joins TRBV6-5 to TRBJ2-1; perhaps D is TRBD1 or TRBD2 (7 bases each). V shed 3 bases and J shed 2 bases, with 17 bases lying between them. The CDR3 covers 17 residues. Germline assignment: CDR1 MNHEY and CDR2 SVGAGI. The CDR3 nucleotides read TGTGCCAGCAGTTATAGGGAGGGACAGAATACCTACAATGAGCAGTTCTTC. Its protein product is CASSYREGQNTYNEQFF.

Concerning this clonotype itself: It may be a read error: a sequence one base away is much more abundant. The chain has TRBV7-2 and TRBJ2-7; a weak D match, TRBD2 (6 bases). Germline CDR1 is SGHTA and CDR2 is FQGNSA. CDR3 size: 14 residues. The chain's CDR3 is CACSLERGRYEQYF. DNA for the CDR3: TGTGCCTGCAGCTTAGAACGAGGGAGGTACGAGCAGTACTTC.

This clonotype was found a few times. CDR3 loop: CASSSPAAGGPFNTQYF. CDR3 nucleotides: TGTGCCAGCAGCTCCCCTGCGGCGGGGGGGCCTTTTAATACGCAGTATTTT. The chain employs TRBV7-3 and TRBJ2-3; 9 bases map to TRBD2. This CDR3 is built from 17 residues. V trimming: 4 bases; J trimming: 7 bases; junction bases outside the gene matches: 15. The germline V gene has CDR1 SGHTA and CDR2 FQGTGA.

The rearrangement links TRBV6-2 or TRBV6-3 to TRBJ1-2; D is possibly TRBD1 (5 bases). Trimming took off 5 bases at V and 6 bases at J, with 16 bases between the two ends. CDR1 and CDR2 from the germline V gene are MNHEY and SVGEGT. This CDR3 has 14 amino acids. CDR3 DNA sequence: TGTGCCAGCAGTACGGGGGGTCTCATCGATGGCTACACCTTC. This codes for CASSTGGLIDGYTF.

The V and J genes are TRBV3-1 and TRBJ2-7; D remains ambiguous. V shed 1 base and J shed 0 bases, with 10 bases lying between them. The germline CDR1 and CDR2 sequences are LGHDT and YNNKEL (reference sequence). There are 15 residues in the CDR3. CDR3 residues: CASSQALVVSYEQYF. For the CDR3, the DNA is TGTGCCAGCAGCCAAGCCTTAGTAGTCTCCTACGAGCAGTACTTC.

CDR3 amino acids: CASSPRVAGRSQETQYF. CDR3 in DNA: TGTGCCAGCAGCCCCAGGGTAGCGGGGAGGTCCCAAGAGACCCAGTACTTC. The chain joins TRBV7-8 to TRBJ2-7; 8 bases agree with TRBD2. The better agreement between TRBJ2-5 and the DNA end casts doubt on the J call. The germline gives CDR1 SGHVS, CDR2 FQNEAQ. The length of the CDR3 is 17 residues.

This chain's CDR3 is CAASTYNEQFF. For the CDR3, the DNA is TGTGCCGCCTCGACTTACAATGAGCAGTTCTTC. The rearrangement uses TRBV24-1 and TRBJ2-1; the D is unclear. CDR1 and CDR2 (germline): KGHDR, SFDVKD. V was pared by 12 bases and J by 4 bases, with 9 bases between. This CDR3 spans 11 amino acids.